Detailed here is one T cell receptor (beta chain). Its antigen is not known. This specimen belongs to a study of beta chain features in type 1 diabetes. Study conclusions and caveats: Among all four CD4+ subsets, Type 1 diabetes patients had TCRB CDR3s that were moderately but significantly shorter. A closer apparent resemblance between naive, central memory and Treg TCRB repertoires was seen in patients than in healthy donors. Fewer junction insertions and more nucleotide deletions appeared in type 1 diabetes patients.

Sorting based on CD45RO/CCR7/CD25/CD127/CD95/CD27 separated CD4+ naive, central memory, regulatory and stem cell-like memory cells. Sorting produced populations that all topped 95% purity. As every portion of the isolated RNA was reverse transcribed, the sequencing read expressed TCRB transcripts. Sequencing was performed with immunoSEQ multiplex PCR; in TCRdb, only in-frame clones are kept and a portion is missing. The sample includes around 260,000 clones, roughly 22% of them seen just once. The sequencing input was naive CD4+ T cells from blood. The sequence was obtained from a middle-aged woman with type 1 diabetes.

The CDR3 protein is CASSLGLQSYLHF. The CDR3 DNA follows: TGTGCCAGCAGTCTAGGCCTTCAATCATACCTCCACTTT. This chain connects TRBV27 to TRBJ1-6, with unresolved D. Germline CDR1 reads MNHEY; CDR2 reads SMNVEV (reference sequence). V lost 5 bases, J lost 15 bases, and 17 bases lay in between. This CDR3 spans 13 amino acids.